This T cell receptor (beta chain) comes out of a study of T cells after yellow fever vaccination. At the level of the study: Those fractions that held only low numbers of cells were prepared using the SMART-Seq v4 Ultra Low Input RNA kit.

Study-wide results and limits: The appearance of a small share of clonotypes in both CD4 and CD8 compartments was observed.

Template-switching 5'RACE yielded the TCR cDNA; a universal primer site and UMIs were added in the process. TCRdb re-analysed the 5' RACE reads in MiXCR, keeping a single row per CDR3 protein. The sample has more than 55,000 distinct CDR3 sequences; 7.4% are singletons. CDR3 size: 13 residues. Germline CDR1 and CDR2: SGHKS and YYEKEE (reference sequence). The ends were cut back, 4 bases at V and 4 bases at J, with 9 bases in the middle. This clonotype was seen repeatedly, ten times or more. What it binds is not known. The sample was CD8+ T cells sorted from PBMCs, taken 15 days after the yellow fever booster vaccination. The receptor's source is a man aged 25 to 40 who received the YFV17D yellow fever vaccine. The rearrangement joins TRBV5-5 to TRBJ1-5; D remains unclear. Here the CDR3 reads CASSVFDNQPQHF. The CDR3 nucleotides read TGTGCCAGCAGCGTTTTTGATAATCAGCCCCAGCATTTT. Full variable domain (remainder filled in from reference TRBV5-5 and TRBJ1-5): DAGVTQSPTHLIKTRGQQVTLRCSPISGHKSVSWYQQVLGQGPQFIFQYYEKEERGRGNFPDRFSARQFPNYSSELNVNALLLGDSALYLCASSVFDNQPQHFGDGTRLSIL.